These 11 T cell receptor beta chains share one sample of origin, sequenced in a study of tumor and adjacent non-tumor tissue in lung cancer. TCRbeta libraries were built with three rounds of nested PCR, modified from ARM-PCR. TCRdb called the multiplex PCR reads again in MiXCR, with one record for every CDR3 protein. The sample has about 98,000 distinct CDR3 sequences, approximately 80% seen once. This sample's RNA came from whole unsorted tissue. The normal lung tissue was taken more than 3 cm from the tumor edge. Material for sequencing was distant non-tumor lung tissue. The origin of the receptors is a man aged 55 to 69 with small cell lung cancer.

Of note for this clonotype: The germline gene is not matched at one end of the junction; a read error may be the cause. The rearrangement links TRBV5-6 to TRBJ2-7; TRBD1 might be the D (7 bases). CDR3 length: 16 amino acids. Germline-derived CDR1 and CDR2 are SGHDT and YYEEEE. CDR3 amino acids: CAGSRGVWAPTYEQYF. The CDR3 DNA follows: TGTGCCGGCAGCAGGGGGGTATGGGCCCCAACCTACGAGCAGTACTTC.

A single count supports this clonotype. One base away lies a much larger clone, so this may be a sequencing read error. The genes are TRBV7-9 and TRBJ2-1, with 8 bases fitting TRBD1. This CDR3 has 16 residues. Germline V gives CDR1 SEHNR, CDR2 FQNEAQ (reference sequence). In DNA form, the CDR3 reads TGTACCAGCAGCCCACAGATAGGACAGGGTATGAATGAGCAGTTCTTC. This sequence encodes CTSSPQIGQGMNEQFF.

For this clonotype: A clone one base away is much larger, so this may be a read error. The genes are TRBV20-1 and TRBJ1-2; D possibly corresponds to TRBD1 (5 bases). This CDR3 region has 15 residues. V was trimmed by 5 bases and J by 8 bases, leaving 24 bases between them. In germline, CDR1 is DFQATT, CDR2 SNEGSKA (reference sequence). CDR3: CSASPPSEGPQGYTF. CDR3 DNA: TGCAGTGCTTCCCCCCCCTCTGAGGGGCCTCAGGGCTACACCTTC.

Concerning this clonotype: An end of the junction does not agree with germline; a read error may underlie this. J is TRBJ2-1 and V is TRBV6-5; 9 bases are a match to TRBD2. Germline V lookup: CDR1 MNHEY, CDR2 SVGAGI. The CDR3 extends over 19 amino acids. In DNA form, the CDR3 reads TGCGTCAGCAGTTACTCCCTTGGTAGCGGGAGCAGCTCCTACGATGAGCAGTTCTTC. Translating it yields CVSSYSLGSGSSSYDEQFF.

In its sample, this clonotype ranks as large. The chain joins TRBV11-2 to TRBJ2-5; no reliable D call. The CDR3 loop spans 13 amino acids. V lost 1 base, J lost 3 bases, and 6 bases lay in between. The germline CDR1 and CDR2 sequences are SGHAT and FQNNGV. This CDR3 reads CASSLGEKETQYF. CDR3 coding DNA: TGTGCCAGCAGCTTAGGAGAGAAAGAGACCCAGTACTTC.

The V and J genes are TRBV28 and TRBJ1-2, with TRBD1 matching over 7 bases. The CDR3 has 17 residues. V gave up 7 bases and J gave up 1 base; unmatched junction bases: 15. Germline CDR1 reads MDHEN; CDR2 reads SYDVKM. CDR3 sequence (DNA): TGTGCCAGCAAGCCGGACAGGACGAGTGGGCGTAACTATGGCTACACCTTC. It is translated as CASKPDRTSGRNYGYTF.

Details on this clonotype: The CDR3 end shows no conserved phenylalanine or tryptophan, and so a read error is likely. The chain combines TRBV11-2 with TRBJ2-5; TRBD2 matches 8 bases. Germline loops: CDR1 SGHAT, CDR2 FQNNGV. The CDR3 runs 18 residues. The CDR3 region is CACSPPAGTRGAQETQYS. Here the CDR3 DNA reads TGTGCCTGCAGCCCTCCGGCCGGGACTAGGGGAGCACAAGAGACCCAGTACTCC.

This clonotype was seen ten or more times. A much bigger clone sits one base away, suggesting this may be a read error. In this CDR3 the conserved last residue, phenylalanine or tryptophan, is missing, so a read error is likely. The CDR3 region is CASTLSLTDTQYS. CDR3 bases: TGTGCCAGCACCCTTAGCTTAACAGATACGCAGTATTCT. V and J are TRBV6-5 and TRBJ2-3; D unresolved. Germline lookup yields CDR1 MNHEY and CDR2 SVGAGI. This CDR3 spans 13 amino acids. The V and J ends lost 7 bases and 3 bases respectively, with 11 bases between them.

Turning to this clonotype: The missing conserved phenylalanine or tryptophan at the end of this CDR3 makes a read error likely. No DNA is shown, since the ends of the CDR3 on it are uncertain; the CDR3 is the one TCRdb lists. J is TRBJ1-1 and V is TRBV6-5; TRBD1, the table's D call, was not compared with the DNA. Germline V gene data show CDR1 as MNHEY and CDR2 as SVGAGI. The CDR3 is 15 amino acids long, termini counted. The CDR3 sequence is CASSANSQGDTEAFL.

The rearrangement uses TRBV11-2 and TRBJ1-1, with 9 bases aligning to TRBD1. The CDR3 sequence is 17 residues long. In germline, CDR1 is SGHAT, CDR2 FQNNGV. V lost 2 bases and J lost 14; bases outside the gene matches: 21. CDR3 sequence (DNA): TGTGCCAGCAGCTTAACAGGGGGCGTGGGTGGGAACACTATAGCCTTCTTT. Amino acids: CASSLTGGVGGNTIAFF.

The J gene is TRBJ1-5, the V gene TRBV16; no reliable D call. V lost 4 bases to trimming and J lost 1 base, with 5 bases between them. The CDR3 spans 13 residues. CDR1 and CDR2 from the germline V gene are KGHSY and FQNENV. The CDR3 DNA sequence: TGTGCCAGCAGCCGGAAAAGCAATCAGCCCCAGCATTTT. The encoded protein is CASSRKSNQPQHF.